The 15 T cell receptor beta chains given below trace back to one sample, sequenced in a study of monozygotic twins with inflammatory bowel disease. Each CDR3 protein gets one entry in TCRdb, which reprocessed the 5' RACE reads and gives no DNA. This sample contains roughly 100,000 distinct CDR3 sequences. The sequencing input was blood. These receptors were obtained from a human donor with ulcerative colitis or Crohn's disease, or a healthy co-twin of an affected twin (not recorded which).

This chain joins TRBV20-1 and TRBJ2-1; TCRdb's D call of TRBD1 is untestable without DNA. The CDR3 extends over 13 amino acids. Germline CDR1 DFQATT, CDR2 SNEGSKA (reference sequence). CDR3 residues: CSAGTGNGDEQFF.

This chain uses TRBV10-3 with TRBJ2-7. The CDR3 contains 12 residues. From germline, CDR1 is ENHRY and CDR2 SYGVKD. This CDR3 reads CAISGGSNEQYF.

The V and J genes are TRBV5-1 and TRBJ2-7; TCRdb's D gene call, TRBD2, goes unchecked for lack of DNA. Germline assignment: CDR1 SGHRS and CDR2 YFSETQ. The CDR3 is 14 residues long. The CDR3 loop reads CASSFGTAEGEQYF.

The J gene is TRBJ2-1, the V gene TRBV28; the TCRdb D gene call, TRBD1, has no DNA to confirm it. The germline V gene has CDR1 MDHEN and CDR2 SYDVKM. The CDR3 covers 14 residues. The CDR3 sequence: CASSLTGTYNEQFF. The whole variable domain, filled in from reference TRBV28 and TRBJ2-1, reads DVKVTQSSRYLVKRTGEKVFLECVQDMDHENMFWYRQDPGLGLRLIYFSYDVKMKEKGDIPEGYSVSREKKERFSLILESASTNQTSMYLCASSLTGTYNEQFFGPGTRLTVL.

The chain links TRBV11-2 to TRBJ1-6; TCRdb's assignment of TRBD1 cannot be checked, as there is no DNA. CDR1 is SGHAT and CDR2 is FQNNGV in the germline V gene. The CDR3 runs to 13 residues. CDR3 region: CASSPNPGTPLHF.

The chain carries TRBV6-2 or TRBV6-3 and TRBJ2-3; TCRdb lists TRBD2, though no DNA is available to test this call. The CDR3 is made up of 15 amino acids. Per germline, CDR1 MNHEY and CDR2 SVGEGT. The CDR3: CASNVRGGLTDTQYF.

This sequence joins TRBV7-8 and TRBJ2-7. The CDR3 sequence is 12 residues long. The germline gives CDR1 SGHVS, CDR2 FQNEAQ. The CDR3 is CASRHDGDEQYF.

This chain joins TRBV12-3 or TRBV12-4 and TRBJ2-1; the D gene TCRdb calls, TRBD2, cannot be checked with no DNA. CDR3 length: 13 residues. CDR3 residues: CASIGLAGGAQFF.

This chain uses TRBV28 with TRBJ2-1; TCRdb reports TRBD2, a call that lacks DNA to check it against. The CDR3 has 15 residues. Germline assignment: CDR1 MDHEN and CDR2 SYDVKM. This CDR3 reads CASAIRLAGGNEQFF.

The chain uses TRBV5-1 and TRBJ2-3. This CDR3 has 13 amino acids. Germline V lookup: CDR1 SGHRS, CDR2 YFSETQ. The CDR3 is CASSLDMADTQYF.

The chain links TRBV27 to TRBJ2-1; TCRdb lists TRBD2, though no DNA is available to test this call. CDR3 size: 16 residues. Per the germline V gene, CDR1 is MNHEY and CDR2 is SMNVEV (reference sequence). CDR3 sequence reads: CASRPLAGEGYNEQFF.

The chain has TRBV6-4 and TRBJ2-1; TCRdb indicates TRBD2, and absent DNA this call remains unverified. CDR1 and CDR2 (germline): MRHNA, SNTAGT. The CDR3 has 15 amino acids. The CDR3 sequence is CASSDIWREGVEQFF.

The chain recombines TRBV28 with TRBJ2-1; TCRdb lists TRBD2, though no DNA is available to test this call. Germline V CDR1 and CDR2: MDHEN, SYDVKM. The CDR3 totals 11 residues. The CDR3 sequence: CASSGPTSPFF.

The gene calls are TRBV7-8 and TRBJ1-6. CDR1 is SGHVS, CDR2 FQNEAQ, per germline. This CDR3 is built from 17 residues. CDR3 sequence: CASSASPGSSYNSPLHF.

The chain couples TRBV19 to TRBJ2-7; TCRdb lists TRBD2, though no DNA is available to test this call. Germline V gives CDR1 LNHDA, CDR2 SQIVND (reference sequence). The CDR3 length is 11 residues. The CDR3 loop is CAGPYGNEQYF.